This TCR beta chain was found in a study of blood T cell repertoires in COVID-19. The overall study: PBMCs, B-cell-depleted T cells, or T cells provided the cDNA or gDNA that made up the material.

Per the original data handling: Using reference gene primer amplification, nucleated cell counts were estimated. Profiling relied on immunoSEQ multiplex PCR, and the TCRdb table lists in-frame clones only, not all of them. That table furnishes V, J and clone size, whereas the DNA furnished D and trimming. Among 250,000 to 300,000 clones listed, 70% to 90% were seen once. CDR1 and CDR2 from the germline V gene are SGHTA and FQGTGA. This CDR3 has 13 residues. Trimming took 5 bases from V and 7 from J; bases not matched to a gene: 4. The TCR sequence derives from a woman aged 60-75 years with acute or convalescent COVID-19. The chain recombines TRBV7-3 with TRBJ1-2; TRBD1 agrees at 10 bases. The specimen was peripheral blood. Here the CDR3 DNA reads TGTGCCAGCAGCCCCGGGACAGGGGCTGGCTACACCTTC. Translated: CASSPGTGAGYTF.